Described below is a single T cell receptor (delta chain) sequence and its context. Antigen specificity is unknown. The data were obtained in a study of Vδ1+ human thymocytes. Points from the study as a whole: Highly polyclonal TRG and TRD repertoires with Gaussian CDR3 length distributions appeared in thymus. Thymic delta-chain repertoires held roughly 20% Vdelta2 sequences and few Vdelta3, despite high sort purity.

Germline CDR1 and CDR2: TSWWSYY and QGS. The germline V and J ends were trimmed by 3 bases and 0 bases, with 11 bases remaining between them. The CDR3 contains 15 residues. The template was reverse-transcribed extracted RNA. Multiplex PCR used pooled V-gene forward primers and a constant-region reverse primer to amplify CDR3s. TCRdb ran CATT on the multiplex PCR reads. Altogether around 19,000 delta-chain clones are present, roughly 8% being singletons, with the ten largest covering 0.85% to 1%. Material: Vdelta1+ gamma-delta thymocytes from the thymus. Subset reported: FACS-sorted CD3+ TCRalphabeta- TCRVdelta1+ TCRVdelta2- thymocytes. This TCR came from a child under three years old who had congenital heart surgery. The gene calls are TRDV1 and TRDJ1; D not resolved. DNA of the CDR3: TGTGCTCTTGGGGACCTCCGCCTGTACACCGATAAACTCATCTTT. This gives the protein CALGDLRLYTDKLIF.